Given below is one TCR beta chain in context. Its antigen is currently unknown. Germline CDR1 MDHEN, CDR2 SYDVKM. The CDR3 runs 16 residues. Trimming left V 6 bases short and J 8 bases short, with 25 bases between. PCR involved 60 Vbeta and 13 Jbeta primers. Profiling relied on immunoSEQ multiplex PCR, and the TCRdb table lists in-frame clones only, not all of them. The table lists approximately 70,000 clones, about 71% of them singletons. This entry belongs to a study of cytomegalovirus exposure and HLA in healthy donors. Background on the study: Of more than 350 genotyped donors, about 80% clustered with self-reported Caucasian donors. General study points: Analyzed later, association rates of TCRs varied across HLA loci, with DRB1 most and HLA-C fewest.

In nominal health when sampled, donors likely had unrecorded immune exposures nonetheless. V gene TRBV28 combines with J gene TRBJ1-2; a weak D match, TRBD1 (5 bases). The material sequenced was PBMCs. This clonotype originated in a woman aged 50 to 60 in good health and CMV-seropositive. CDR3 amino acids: CASSKFGGRSLGGYTF. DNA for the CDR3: TGTGCCAGCAGCAAGTTCGGGGGACGGTCTCTGGGGGGCTACACCTTC.